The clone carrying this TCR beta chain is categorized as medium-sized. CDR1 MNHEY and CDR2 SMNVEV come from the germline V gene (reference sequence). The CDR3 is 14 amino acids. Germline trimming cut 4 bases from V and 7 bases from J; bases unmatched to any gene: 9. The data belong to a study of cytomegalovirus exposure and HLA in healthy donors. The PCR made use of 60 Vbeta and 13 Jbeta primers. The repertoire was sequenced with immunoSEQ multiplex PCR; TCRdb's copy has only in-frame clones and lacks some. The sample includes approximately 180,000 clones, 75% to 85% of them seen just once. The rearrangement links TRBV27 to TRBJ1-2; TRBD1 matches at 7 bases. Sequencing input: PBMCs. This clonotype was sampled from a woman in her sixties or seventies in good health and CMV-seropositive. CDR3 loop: CASSYSDRSRGYTF. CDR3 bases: TGTGCCAGCAGTTACTCGGACAGGTCCCGTGGCTACACCTTC.